The entry that follows covers one T cell receptor beta chain sequence. The sample originates from a study of blood T cell repertoires in COVID-19. Looking at the study overall: From the United States, Italy and Spain came samples of acute and convalescent COVID-19.

Only in-frame clones appear in the TCRdb table, and some are missing; sequencing was by immunoSEQ multiplex PCR. This sample yields some 180,000 clones, of which approximately 80% are seen a single time; approximately 7.3% belongs to the top ten. The CDR3 runs to 17 residues. The germline gives CDR1 LGHDT, CDR2 YNNKEL (reference sequence). Trimming at V came to 1 base and at J to 4 bases, leaving 8 bases not matched to a gene. The sequencing input was peripheral blood. The receptor's source is a human donor in a cohort sampled during active COVID-19. This sequence joins TRBV3-1 (or the pseudogene TRBV3-2) and TRBJ2-2; 8 bases are a match to TRBD2. DNA of the CDR3: TGTGCCAGCAGCCAAGGACCCGGGGGGGGGCCCACCGGGGAGCTGTTTTTT. The encoded protein is CASSQGPGGGPTGELFF.